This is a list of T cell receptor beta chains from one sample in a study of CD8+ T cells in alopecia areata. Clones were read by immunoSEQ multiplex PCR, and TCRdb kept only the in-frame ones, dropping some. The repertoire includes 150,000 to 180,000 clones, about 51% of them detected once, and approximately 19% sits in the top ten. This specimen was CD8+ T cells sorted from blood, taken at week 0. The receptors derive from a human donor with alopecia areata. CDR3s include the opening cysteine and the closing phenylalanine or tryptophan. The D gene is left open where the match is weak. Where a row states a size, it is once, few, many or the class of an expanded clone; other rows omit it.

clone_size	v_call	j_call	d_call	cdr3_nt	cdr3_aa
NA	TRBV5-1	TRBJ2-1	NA	TGCGCCAGCAGCTTACGACTAGCAGGGGAGACCTACAATGAGCAGTTCTTC	CASSLRLAGETYNEQFF
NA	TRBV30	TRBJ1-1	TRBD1	TGTGCCTGGAGAGAGGACAGGGGAAACACTGAAGCTTTCTTT	CAWREDRGNTEAFF
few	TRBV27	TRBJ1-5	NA	TGTGCCAGCAGTTTCACCAGGGCTAGCAATCAGCCCCAGCATTTT	CASSFTRASNQPQHF
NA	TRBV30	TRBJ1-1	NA	TGTGCCTGGAGTGTGGGGGCAGTTGAAGCTTTCTTT	CAWSVGAVEAFF
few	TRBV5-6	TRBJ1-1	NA	TGTGCCAGCAGCTTGGGACGGGGTTGGACTGAAGCTTTCTTT	CASSLGRGWTEAFF
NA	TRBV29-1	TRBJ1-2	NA	TGCAGCGGCCAATTACAGGGAGACTATGGCTACACCTTC	CSGQLQGDYGYTF
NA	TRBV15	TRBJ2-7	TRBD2	TGTGCCACCAGGCTAGCGGGGGATTACGAGCAGTACTTC	CATRLAGDYEQYF
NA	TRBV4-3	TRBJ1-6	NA	TGCGCCAGCAGCCAAGATTCGGGCCCTAATTCACCCCTCCACTTT	CASSQDSGPNSPLHF
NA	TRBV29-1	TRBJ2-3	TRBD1	TGCAGCGTCGACGACAGGGCAGATACGCAGTATTTT	CSVDDRADTQYF
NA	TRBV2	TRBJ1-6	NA	TGTGCCAGCAGTGAGGATGGCAATTCACCCCTCCACTTT	CASSEDGNSPLHF
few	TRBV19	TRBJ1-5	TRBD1	TGTGCCAGTAGGGAAGAAACAACAGGGGACAATCAGCCCCAGCATTTT	CASREETTGDNQPQHF
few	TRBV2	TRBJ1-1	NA	TGTGCCAGCAGTGAATGGCAGAACACTGAAGCTTTCTTT	CASSEWQNTEAFF
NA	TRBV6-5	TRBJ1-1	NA	TGTGCCAGCAGAGAGACAGATAACACTGAAGCTTTCTTT	CASRETDNTEAFF